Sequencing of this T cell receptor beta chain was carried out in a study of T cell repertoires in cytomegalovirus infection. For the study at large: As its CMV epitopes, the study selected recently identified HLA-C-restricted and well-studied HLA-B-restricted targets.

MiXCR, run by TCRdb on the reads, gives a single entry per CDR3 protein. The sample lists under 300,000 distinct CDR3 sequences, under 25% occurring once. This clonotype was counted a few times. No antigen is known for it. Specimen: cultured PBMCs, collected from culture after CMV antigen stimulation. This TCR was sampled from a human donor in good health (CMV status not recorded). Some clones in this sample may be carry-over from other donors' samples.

CDR3 loop: CASSLINYNEQFF. The DNA of the CDR3 is TGTGCCAGCAGTCTCATAAACTACAATGAGCAGTTCTTC. The V and J genes are TRBV6-2 or TRBV6-3 and TRBJ2-1, with D hard to call. V dropped 5 bases and J dropped 3 bases, with 8 bases sitting between them. Germline CDR1 is MNHEY and CDR2 is SVGEGT. The CDR3 totals 13 residues.